This T cell receptor (beta chain) derives from a study of T cells in Graves' hyperthyroidism and ophthalmopathy. Per germline, CDR1 LNHDA and CDR2 SQIVND (reference sequence). J lost 7 bases, V lost 6 bases, and 7 bases had no gene match. This CDR3 region has 13 residues. Amplified TCR beta CDR3 regions derived from RNA transcripts. Primed by the HTBI set, a first-round RT-PCR was run on the TCR CDR3. TCRdb analysed the multiplex PCR reads with MiXCR anew, one entry per CDR3 protein. The sample has approximately 370,000 distinct CDR3 sequences, about 18% seen once; the top ten hold almost 35%. There are many counts of this clonotype. Patients aged 18 to 65 with hyperthyroidism were newly diagnosed, with duration under 2 months. The study based diagnoses on clinical symptoms, serum thyroxine and TRAb, thyroid ultrasound and orbital computed tomography. Sampled blood dates from first hyperthyroidism diagnosis, and it precedes any ophthalmopathy symptoms.

The chain carries TRBV19 and TRBJ1-2, with 8 bases lining up with TRBD1. This TCR came from a woman in her 30s with Graves' hyperthyroidism that later progressed to Graves' ophthalmopathy. The sample consisted of blood. CDR3 loop: CASRAQGDAGYTF. In DNA, the CDR3 is TGTGCCAGTAGAGCACAGGGGGATGCTGGCTACACCTTC.